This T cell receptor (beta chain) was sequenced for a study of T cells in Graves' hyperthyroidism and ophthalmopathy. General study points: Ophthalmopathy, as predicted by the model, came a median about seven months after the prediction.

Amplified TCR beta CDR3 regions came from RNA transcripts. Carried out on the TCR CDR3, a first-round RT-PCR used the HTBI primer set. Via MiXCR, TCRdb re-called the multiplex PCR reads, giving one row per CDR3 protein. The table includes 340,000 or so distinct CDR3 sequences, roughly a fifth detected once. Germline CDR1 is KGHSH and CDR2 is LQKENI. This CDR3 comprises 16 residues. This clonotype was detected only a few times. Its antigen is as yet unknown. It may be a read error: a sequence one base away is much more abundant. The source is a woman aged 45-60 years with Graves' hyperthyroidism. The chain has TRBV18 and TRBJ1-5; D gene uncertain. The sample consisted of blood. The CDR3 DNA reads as TGTGCCAGCTCACCACCCGACATCCGCGGCAGTCAGTCCCAGCATTTT. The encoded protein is CASSPPDIRGSQSQHF.